This paragraph covers one T cell receptor (beta chain) sequence. Its target is not known. These data originate in a study of metastatic and nonmetastatic thyroid tumors. Study conclusions and caveats: The reported finding was significantly higher TCR beta diversity in malignant thyroid tumors relative to benign nodules, in blood and tumor.

MiXCR was used by TCRdb to re-call the PCR reads. Counted here are 30,000 to 35,000 clones, about 33% occurring once; the ten biggest clones make up about 15%. This CDR3 is built from 13 residues. Germline lookup yields CDR1 DFQATT and CDR2 SNEGSKA (reference sequence). Trimming left V 0 bases short and J 7 bases short, with 13 bases between. No patient had received any treatment before thyroid surgery. The sequencing sample was made of tumor tissue. The rearrangement joins TRBV20-1 to TRBJ2-7; D gene ambiguous. The sequence came from a female donor with papillary thyroid cancer or a benign thyroid nodule (not recorded which). Some clones in this sample may be carry-over from other donors' samples. The CDR3, as DNA: TGCAGTGCTAGAGAAGCTGGCGTACGAGAGCAGTACTTC. Translating gives CSAREAGVREQYF.